The 28 T cell receptor beta chains given below trace back to one sample, sequenced in a study of post-analysis software for immune sequencing data. For these TCRs, the target antigens are not known. Broader study findings: Roughly five TRBV segments appeared more often in patients than in controls, and TRBV5-6, TRBV5-1 and TRBV20-1 were among these.

Researchers reported that TCR beta cDNA libraries carried unique molecular identifiers. TCRdb re-called the PCR reads with MiXCR, one entry per CDR3 protein. The table records about 430,000 distinct CDR3 sequences, approximately 38% of them present only once. The specimen sequenced was blood. The receptors derive from a girl aged 2 to 9 with multiple sclerosis.

This chain links TRBV4-3 with TRBJ1-1; D gene ambiguous. The length of the CDR3 is 15 residues. V was shortened by 1 base and J by 1 base, with 10 bases between the two germline ends. CDR1 is LGHNA, CDR2 YSLEER, per germline. DNA of the CDR3: TGCGCCAGCAGCCAAGGCTTTACGGCGAACACTGAAGCTTTCTTT. Protein product: CASSQGFTANTEAFF.

V and J are TRBV4-2 and TRBJ1-4; D gene unclear. This CDR3 is built from 10 residues. CDR1 and CDR2 (germline): LGHNA, YNFKEQ. V lost 6 bases and J lost 15, with 11 bases in between. CDR3 sequence: CASSGRDMFF. In DNA form, the CDR3 reads TGTGCCAGCAGTGGCAGAGATATGTTTTTT.

The chain couples TRBV29-1 to TRBJ2-7; a possible D gene is TRBD1 (5 bases). The tail of the sequence fits TRBJ2-5 better, so the J call may be wrong. Germline V lookup: CDR1 SQVTM, CDR2 ANQGSEA. The CDR3 loop spans 14 amino acids. The CDR3 bases are TGCAGCGTTGACTTGGGGCAGGGTGGTGAGACCCAGTACTTC. Its translation is CSVDLGQGGETQYF.

This clonotype has a handful of counts. This rearrangement joins TRBV5-1 to TRBJ1-4; D remains unclear. Germline-derived CDR1 and CDR2 are SGHRS and YFSETQ. The V end was cut by 1 base, the J end by 0 bases, with 10 bases between. The CDR3 covers 16 residues. The CDR3 region has the DNA TGCGCCAGCAGCTTGTACGCTTATGCAACTAATGAAAAACTGTTTTTT. Translating it yields CASSLYAYATNEKLFF.

The chain is built from TRBV28 and TRBJ1-1; 9 positions match TRBD1. The CDR3 extends over 14 amino acids. V lost 2 bases to trimming and J lost 7 bases; unmatched junction nucleotides: 5. Germline V lookup: CDR1 MDHEN, CDR2 SYDVKM. CDR3 sequence reads: CASSLDRGYVEAFF. As DNA, the CDR3 is TGTGCCAGCAGTTTAGACAGGGGGTACGTTGAAGCTTTCTTT.

The chain has TRBV11-2 and TRBJ1-6; 8 nucleotides agree with TRBD1. Germline CDR1 is SGHAT and CDR2 is FQNNGV. The CDR3 has 23 residues. The V and J ends lost 2 bases and 8 bases, in that order; junction bases with no gene match: 29. CDR3 nucleotide sequence: TGTGCCAGCAGCTTACCCATATCCTCCGGGACAGGCCAACAATGGGCGAGATATTCACCCCTCCACTTT. Residues: CASSLPISSGTGQQWARYSPLHF.

V and J are TRBV28 and TRBJ2-5; a weak D match, TRBD2 (5 bases). CDR1 MDHEN and CDR2 SYDVKM come from the germline V gene. CDR3 length: 12 residues. Between the trimmed V and J ends, which lost 3 bases and 6 bases, there was a span of 8 bases. Here the CDR3 reads CASSFGEKTQYF. As DNA, the CDR3 is TGTGCCAGCAGTTTCGGGGAGAAGACCCAGTACTTC. Filled out from reference TRBV28 and TRBJ2-5, the complete variable domain reads DVKVTQSSRYLVKRTGEKVFLECVQDMDHENMFWYRQDPGLGLRLIYFSYDVKMKEKGDIPEGYSVSREKKERFSLILESASTNQTSMYLCASSFGEKTQYFGPGTRLLVL.

In this sample, this clonotype turned up a few times. V gene TRBV20-1 combines with J gene TRBJ1-2, with D possibly being TRBD1 (6 bases). Germline CDR1 reads DFQATT; CDR2 reads SNEGSKA (reference sequence). V dropped 6 bases and J dropped 4 bases, with 24 bases sitting between them. The CDR3 extends over 16 amino acids. CDR3 protein: CSATQGIPLIGYGYTF. For the CDR3, the DNA is TGCAGTGCCACCCAGGGGATCCCTCTTATCGGCTATGGCTACACCTTC.

V usage is TRBV6-6 and J usage is TRBJ2-1, with D maybe TRBD1 (6 bases). CDR1 MNHNY and CDR2 SVGAGI come from the germline V gene (reference sequence). V was shortened by 5 bases and J by 12 bases, with 11 bases between the two germline ends. This CDR3 has 11 residues. The CDR3 DNA is TGTGCCAGCAGTCCAGGACAGACGCAGTTCTTC. As protein: CASSPGQTQFF.

The rearrangement joins TRBV12-3 or TRBV12-4 to TRBJ1-6; the D gene is possibly TRBD1 (6 bases). CDR3 length: 14 residues. The ends were cut back, 5 bases at V and 7 bases at J, with 12 bases in the middle. The DNA for the CDR3 is TGTGCCAGCAGTCCCCGGGGGCGGAATTCACCCCTCCACTTT. Translating gives CASSPRGRNSPLHF.

V gene TRBV7-2 combines with J gene TRBJ2-3; 8 positions agree with TRBD2. Per the germline V gene, CDR1 is SGHTA and CDR2 is FQGNSA. J gave up 1 base and V 6 bases, and 9 bases lay outside the gene matches. The CDR3 covers 16 residues. CDR3 nucleotide sequence: TGTGCCAGCAGTCGAAAAAGGGGACTAGGCACAGATACGCAGTATTTT. This translates into CASSRKRGLGTDTQYF. The full variable domain, rest sourced from reference TRBV7-2 and TRBJ2-3, is GAGVSQSPSNKVTEKGKDVELRCDPISGHTALYWYRQSLGQGLEFLIYFQGNSAPDKSGLPSDRFSAERTGGSVSTLTIQRTQQEDSAVYLCASSRKRGLGTDTQYFGPGTRLTVL.

This clonotype came up a few times. The rearrangement uses TRBV6-2 or TRBV6-3 and TRBJ2-1; 10 bases align to TRBD2. The CDR3 has 16 residues. V lost 2 bases and J lost 6; bases outside the gene matches: 7. Germline lookup yields CDR1 MNHEY and CDR2 SVGEGT. The CDR3 DNA sequence: TGTGCCAGCAGTTACCCCGCCCTAGCGGGGGTCAATGAGCAGTTCTTC. Protein: CASSYPALAGVNEQFF.

Comment on this clonotype: The junction shows a germline mismatch at one end, possibly a read error. The chain employs TRBV29-1 and TRBJ2-1; D unresolved. This CDR3 is 13 amino acids long. The germline V gene has CDR1 SQVTM and CDR2 ANQGSEA. In DNA, the CDR3 is TGCAGCGCTGTGCACAGCTCCTTCAATGAGCAGTTCTTC. Its translation is CSAVHSSFNEQFF.

This chain connects TRBV2 to TRBJ2-3; 8 nucleotides match TRBD1. From germline, CDR1 is SNHLY and CDR2 FYNNEI. V was clipped by 10 bases and J by 3 bases; unmatched bases: 12. There are 15 residues in the CDR3. CDR3 coding DNA: TGTGCCACCTCAGGACAGGGCCTAGGGACAGATACGCAGTATTTT. This codes for CATSGQGLGTDTQYF.

The DNA of the CDR3 is TGCAGCCTCACGCTGACAGGGGGCATAGATACGCAGTATTTT. Translated, it gives CSLTLTGGIDTQYF. The chain employs TRBV29-1 and TRBJ2-3; 10 bases fit TRBD1. This CDR3 has 14 residues. CDR1 and CDR2 (germline): SQVTM, ANQGSEA. Losses at the gene ends were 8 bases for V and 5 bases for J; bases not matched to a gene: 10.

The chain combines TRBV28 with TRBJ2-1, with unresolved D. V was clipped by 6 bases and J by 9 bases, with 21 bases between them. The germline V gene has CDR1 MDHEN and CDR2 SYDVKM. This CDR3 has 15 residues. The chain's CDR3 is CASSAFIFRASEQFF. The DNA for the CDR3 is TGTGCCAGCAGCGCGTTTATATTTAGGGCTAGTGAGCAGTTCTTC.

V usage is TRBV20-1 and J usage is TRBJ1-1; TRBD1 aligns across 7 bases. CDR1 DFQATT and CDR2 SNEGSKA come from the germline V gene (reference sequence). The CDR3 loop spans 15 amino acids. V shed 1 base, J shed 4 bases, and the junction held 9 bases outside the gene matches. The CDR3 protein is CSARGGGQQFTEAFF. The CDR3 DNA sequence: TGCAGTGCTAGAGGCGGGGGACAGCAATTCACTGAAGCTTTCTTT.

The rearrangement uses TRBV4-3 and TRBJ1-5, with D hard to call. The length of the CDR3 is 14 residues. Per the germline V gene, CDR1 is LGHNA and CDR2 is YSLEER. Trimming took 2 bases from V and 0 from J, leaving 5 bases between them. CDR3 bases: TGCGCCAGCAGCCAACGCAATAGCAATCAGCCCCAGCATTTT. Translating it yields CASSQRNSNQPQHF.

The V call is TRBV20-1, the J call TRBJ2-1, with no clear D. This CDR3 spans 14 amino acids. V was cut by 1 base and J by 8 bases, with 15 bases left in between. Germline CDR1 reads DFQATT; CDR2 reads SNEGSKA (reference sequence). Here the CDR3 reads CSARVATPGDEQFF. Here the CDR3 DNA reads TGCAGTGCTAGAGTTGCCACTCCCGGCGATGAGCAGTTCTTC.

This clonotype has more than one count but fewer than ten. The rearrangement joins TRBV28 to TRBJ2-1, with D perhaps TRBD1 (5 bases). Germline V gene data show CDR1 as MDHEN and CDR2 as SYDVKM. The CDR3 totals 15 residues. Trimming shortened V by 5 bases and J by 8 bases, and 19 bases separated the two germline ends. The CDR3 here is CASSSRAGAPYEQFF. CDR3 DNA sequence: TGTGCCAGCAGTAGCAGGGCTGGAGCCCCTTATGAGCAGTTCTTC.

Concerning this clonotype: Sequence at one end of the junction differs from germline and may be a read error. This chain connects TRBV12-3 or TRBV12-4 to TRBJ2-3, with 7 bases identical to TRBD1. This CDR3 region has 16 residues. CDR3 bases: TGTGCCAGCAGTACCCTGACAGGGTCTAGCACAGATACGGAGTATTTT. Amino acid sequence: CASSTLTGSSTDTEYF.

The V call is TRBV27, the J call TRBJ1-1; D gene unclear. The V and J ends lost 2 bases and 0 bases respectively, with 7 bases between them. Germline V gene sequence: CDR1 MNHEY, CDR2 SMNVEV (reference sequence). CDR3 size: 14 residues. The DNA for the CDR3 is TGTGCCAGCAGTTTACATAAGATGAACACTGAAGCTTTCTTT. This gives the protein CASSLHKMNTEAFF.

V and J are TRBV20-1 and TRBJ1-2; 7 bases map to TRBD1. V lost 8 bases, J lost 4 bases, and 7 bases stayed unmatched. The CDR3 is 12 amino acids. CDR1 is DFQATT, CDR2 SNEGSKA, per germline (reference sequence). The CDR3 here is CSPYRGGYGYTF. The CDR3 region has the DNA TGCAGTCCCTACAGGGGAGGCTATGGCTACACCTTC.

The chain carries TRBV7-9 and TRBJ2-1; 8 nucleotides match TRBD1. This CDR3 contains 18 residues. CDR1 and CDR2 from the germline V gene are SEHNR and FQNEAQ (reference sequence). Germline trimming cut 1 base from V and 1 base from J; bases unmatched to any gene: 9. The DNA of the CDR3 is TGTGCCAGCAGCTTAGGCCCCGGACAGGGTGTTTCCTACAATGAGCAGTTCTTC. Amino acids: CASSLGPGQGVSYNEQFF.

This clonotype was observed a handful of times. This chain joins TRBV6-6 and TRBJ1-1; 7 bases match TRBD1. CDR3 length: 15 residues. Germline CDR1 and CDR2: MNHNY and SVGAGI (reference sequence). The V segment lost 5 bases and the J segment 4 bases; nucleotides outside the gene matches: 10. For the CDR3, the DNA is TGTGCCAGCAGTCCGGGACAGCCGAGATCCACTGAAGCTTTCTTT. This sequence encodes CASSPGQPRSTEAFF.

The sample holds a few counts of this clonotype. V is TRBV5-1 and J is TRBJ2-1; weak D call: TRBD1 (6 bases). Per the germline V gene, CDR1 is SGHRS and CDR2 is YFSETQ. The V end lost 1 base, the J end lost 0 bases, and 20 bases lay between the germline ends. CDR3 length equals 19 residues. As DNA, the CDR3 is TGCGCCAGCAGCTTGCATTCGACTGGTGGGACACGCTCCTACAATGAGCAGTTCTTC. Its protein is CASSLHSTGGTRSYNEQFF. Full variable domain (missing parts from reference TRBV5-1 and TRBJ2-1): KAGVTQTPRYLIKTRGQQVTLSCSPISGHRSVSWYQQTPGQGLQFLFEYFSETQRNKGNFPGRFSGRQFSNSRSEMNVSTLELGDSALYLCASSLHSTGGTRSYNEQFFGPGTRLTVL.

Here the CDR3 reads CASSSPRTSGGTDTQYF. In nucleotides, the CDR3 is TGTGCCAGCAGTTCACCCCGGACTAGCGGGGGCACAGATACGCAGTATTTT. The chain is built from TRBV28 and TRBJ2-3; TRBD2 matches at 12 bases. V shed 4 bases and J 1 base; nucleotides not matched to a gene: 6. Germline lookup yields CDR1 MDHEN and CDR2 SYDVKM. CDR3 length equals 17 residues.

This clonotype was detected a few times. The rearrangement uses TRBV5-1 and TRBJ2-3; D is undetermined. Deletions cut 1 base from V and 5 bases from J, with 5 bases between. The CDR3 has 12 residues. Germline V gene sequence: CDR1 SGHRS, CDR2 YFSETQ. CDR3 sequence (DNA): TGCGCCAGCAGCTTGCCTGAAGATACGCAGTATTTT. Protein product: CASSLPEDTQYF.